These 8 T cell receptor beta chains came from one sample sequenced in a study of blood T cell repertoires in COVID-19. Repertoires were generated with immunoSEQ multiplex PCR, while TCRdb's copy carries only in-frame clones and drops some. The sample has approximately 190,000 clones, 86% seen once. Material: PBMCs or T cells enriched from blood (not recorded which). These receptors all come from a woman aged 40 to 55 in a cohort exposed to, infected with or recovered from COVID-19 (not recorded which).

The sample holds a few counts of this clone. The chain employs TRBV6-2 or TRBV6-3 and TRBJ2-3; TRBD2 aligns across 12 bases. The CDR3 runs to 19 residues. Unmatched junction bases numbered 15, after V lost 2 bases and J lost 6 bases. Germline V gene data show CDR1 as MNHEY and CDR2 as SVGEGT. CDR3 region: CASSYLASGRADPGDTQYF. DNA for the CDR3: TGTGCCAGCAGTTACCTCGCTAGCGGGAGGGCCGATCCCGGTGATACGCAGTATTTT.

This sequence joins TRBV13 and TRBJ2-5; TRBD2 might be the D (5 bases). From germline, CDR1 is PRHDT and CDR2 FYEKMQ (reference sequence). The ends were cut back, 2 bases at V and 3 bases at J, with 7 bases in the middle. This CDR3 is 13 amino acids long. The CDR3 DNA sequence: TGTGCCAGCAGCTTACGGGGAAAAGAGACCCAGTACTTC. Its translation: CASSLRGKETQYF.

Only one count was recorded for this clone. The chain combines TRBV5-1 with TRBJ1-1; 9 nucleotides match TRBD1. The CDR3 consists of 17 residues. Trimming removed 0 bases from V and 1 base from J; junction bases left unmatched: 7. Germline V gene data show CDR1 as SGHRS and CDR2 as YFSETQ. The CDR3 bases are TGCGCCAGCAGCTTGGTTCCAGGGACAGGGAAGAACACTGAAGCTTTCTTT. Protein product: CASSLVPGTGKNTEAFF.

The chain couples TRBV7-9 to TRBJ1-3; D possibly corresponds to TRBD1 (6 bases). Per the germline V gene, CDR1 is SEHNR and CDR2 is FQNEAQ (reference sequence). CDR3 length: 16 amino acids. Trimming cost V 7 bases and J 0 bases, with 16 bases left between them. CDR3 in DNA: TGTGCCAGCAACGAACGCCGGGACAACTCTGGAAACACCATATATTTT. This sequence encodes CASNERRDNSGNTIYF. Supplemented by reference TRBV7-9 and TRBJ1-3, the full variable domain reads DTGVSQNPRHKITKRGQNVTFRCDPISEHNRLYWYRQTLGQGPEFLTYFQNEAQLEKSRLLSDRFSAERPKGSFSTLEIQRTEQGDSAMYLCASNERRDNSGNTIYFGEGSWLTVV.

This clone is medium-sized within its sample. This chain uses TRBV7-9 with TRBJ2-7; 14 bases align to TRBD2. Germline values: CDR1 SEHNR, CDR2 FQNEAQ (reference sequence). This CDR3 region has 17 residues. Trimming took 4 bases from V and 6 from J; bases not matched to a gene: 11. The CDR3 sequence: CASSSGLAGVGRFEQYF. For the CDR3, the DNA is TGTGCCAGCAGCTCGGGACTAGCGGGAGTCGGCCGGTTCGAGCAGTACTTC.

This clone came up a few times. This chain uses TRBV29-1 with TRBJ2-1; D gene uncertain. CDR1 is SQVTM and CDR2 is ANQGSEA in the germline V gene. The length of the CDR3 is 13 residues. Between the trimmed V and J ends, which lost 0 bases and 12 bases, there was a span of 15 bases. The CDR3 DNA sequence: TGCAGCGTTGAAGATCTTCAAAGAGGCGGGCAGTTCTTC. This encodes CSVEDLQRGGQFF.

This clone was observed a single time. The V call is TRBV11-3, the J call TRBJ2-7; 7 bases align to TRBD2. Germline assignment: CDR1 SGHNT and CDR2 YENEEA. Trimming cost V 3 bases and J 4 bases; bases outside gene matches: 9. The CDR3 consists of 15 residues. As DNA, the CDR3 is TGTGCCAGCAGCTTTCTGGGGAGGGCCGGATACGAGCAGTACTTC. Translated: CASSFLGRAGYEQYF.

V and J are TRBV7-6 and TRBJ2-1; D perhaps matches TRBD2 (6 bases). Trimming pared 4 bases from V and 8 bases from J, leaving 12 bases between. Germline lookup yields CDR1 SGHVS and CDR2 FNYEAQ. The CDR3 covers 13 residues. The CDR3 loop reads CASSYRTGDEQFF. The CDR3 DNA reads as TGTGCCAGCAGCTATCGTACGGGGGATGAGCAGTTCTTC.